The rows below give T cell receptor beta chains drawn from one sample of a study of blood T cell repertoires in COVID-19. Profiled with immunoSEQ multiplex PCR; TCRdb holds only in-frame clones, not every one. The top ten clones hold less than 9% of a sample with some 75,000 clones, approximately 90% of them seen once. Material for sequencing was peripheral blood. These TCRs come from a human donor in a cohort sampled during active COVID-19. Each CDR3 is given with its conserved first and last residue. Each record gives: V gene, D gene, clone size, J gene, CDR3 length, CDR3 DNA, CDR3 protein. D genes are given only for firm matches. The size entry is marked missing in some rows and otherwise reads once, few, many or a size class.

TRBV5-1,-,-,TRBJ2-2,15,TGCGCCAGCAGCCCCTTGGGGGCTAACACCGGGGAGCTGTTTTTT,CASSPLGANTGELFF
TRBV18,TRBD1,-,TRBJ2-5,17,TGTGCCAGCTCACCACGAGTCGAGACAGGGGGGCAAGAGACCCAGTACTTC,CASSPRVETGGQETQYF
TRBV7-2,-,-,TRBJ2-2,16,TGTGCCAGCAGCTTAGTGCGGGGAGAGGGCACCGGGGAGCTGTTTTTT,CASSLVRGEGTGELFF
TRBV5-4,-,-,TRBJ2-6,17,TGTGCCAGCATGCGGAGGGGCCGTGACTCTGGGGCCAACGTCCTGACTTTC,CASMRRGRDSGANVLTF
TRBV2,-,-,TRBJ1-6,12,TGTGCCAGCAGTGCTAGGAATTCACCCCTCCACTTT,CASSARNSPLHF
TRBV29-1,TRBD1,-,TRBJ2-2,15,TGCAGCGTTGATACGGGACAGGGTGGCACCGGGGAGCTGTTTTTT,CSVDTGQGGTGELFF
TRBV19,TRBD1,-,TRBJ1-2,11,TGTGCCAGCGGACAGGGCTATGGCTACACCTTC,CASGQGYGYTF
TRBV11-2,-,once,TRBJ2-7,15,TGTGCCAGCAGCTTAGGGGGGGACAGACCCTACGAGCAGTACTTC,CASSLGGDRPYEQYF
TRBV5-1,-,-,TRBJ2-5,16,TGCGCCAGCAGCTTGGCCGGGGCGGGGGCCACAGAGACCCAGTACTTC,CASSLAGAGATETQYF
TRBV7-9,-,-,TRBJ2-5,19,TGTGCCAGCAGCTTACCCCCGGGCGGGCTGGGACTTTTTAAAGAGACCCAGTACTTC,CASSLPPGGLGLFKETQYF
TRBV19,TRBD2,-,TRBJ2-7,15,TGTGCCAGTAGTATAGCGAGCGGGGGACACTACGAGCAGTACTTC,CASSIASGGHYEQYF